The TCR beta chain described here comes from a study of cytomegalovirus exposure and HLA in healthy donors. The PCR had 60 Vbeta and 13 Jbeta primers. The method was immunoSEQ multiplex PCR; TCRdb's version includes in-frame clones alone and lacks a portion of them. The sample shows 200,000 to 250,000 clones, around 76% of them seen only once. These donors counted as nominally healthy when sampled, but unrecorded immune exposures were likely. Germline V lookup: CDR1 KGHSH, CDR2 LQKENI. The CDR3 length is 13 residues. V lost 4 bases, J lost 6 bases, and 6 bases stayed unmatched. Sequenced sample: PBMCs. The gene calls are TRBV18 and TRBJ2-7; 7 nucleotides match TRBD2. The clonotype comes from a man aged 18-30 years in good health and CMV-seronegative. Here the CDR3 reads CASSREGGGEQYF. CDR3 DNA: TGTGCCAGCTCACGAGAGGGCGGGGGCGAGCAGTACTTC.